Presented here are 15 T cell receptor beta chains from one specimen sequenced in a study of cytomegalovirus exposure and HLA in healthy donors. The assay was immunoSEQ multiplex PCR, and TCRdb's table has in-frame clones only and misses some. Of about 200,000 clones listed, less than 90% are singletons. The sequenced sample was PBMCs. The receptors were gathered from a woman under 30 in good health and CMV-seronegative.

This sequence joins TRBV5-1 and TRBJ1-1; TRBD1 is a possible D gene (5 bases). The CDR3 is 12 amino acids. The germline CDR1 and CDR2 sequences are SGHRS and YFSETQ. V gave up 0 bases and J gave up 8 bases, with 8 bases separating them. Here the CDR3 reads CASSLDHREAFF. DNA for the CDR3: TGCGCCAGCAGCTTGGATCACAGGGAAGCTTTCTTT.

The rearrangement links TRBV6-1 to TRBJ1-3; no clear D. Germline lookup yields CDR1 MNHNS and CDR2 SASEGT. The ends were cut back, 7 bases at V and 0 bases at J, with 13 bases in the middle. CDR3 size: 15 residues. The CDR3 spells CASTRTATSGNTIYF. The CDR3 DNA reads as TGTGCCAGCACCCGGACGGCAACCTCTGGAAACACCATATATTTT.

This chain connects TRBV28 to TRBJ2-7; 9 bases map to TRBD1. This CDR3 has 14 residues. Germline V lookup: CDR1 MDHEN, CDR2 SYDVKM. V dropped 6 bases and J dropped 1; count of bases not matched to a gene: 4. The CDR3 reads CASRSGTGSYEQYF. As DNA, the CDR3 is TGTGCCAGCAGATCCGGGACAGGGTCCTACGAGCAGTACTTC.

This chain joins TRBV4-1 and TRBJ2-7, with unresolved D. V was shortened by 4 bases and J by 5 bases, with 21 bases between the two germline ends. Looked up from germline, CDR1 is MGHRA and CDR2 is YSYEKL. This CDR3 is built from 16 residues. DNA for the CDR3: TGCGCCAGCAGCCCAGAGGAGACTGCAGATTCCCACGAGCAGTACTTC. It specifies CASSPEETADSHEQYF.

The chain has TRBV5-8 and TRBJ1-5, with 7 bases fitting TRBD1. CDR1 and CDR2 (germline): SGHTS, YDEGEE. After removal of 6 bases from V and 1 base from J, the junction contained 4 bases not matched to a gene. This CDR3 has 14 residues. The CDR3 sequence is CASTSDRSNQPQHF. DNA for the CDR3: TGTGCCAGCACTTCGGACAGGAGCAATCAGCCCCAGCATTTT.

The V and J genes are TRBV2 and TRBJ2-7; 9 nucleotides line up with TRBD2. There are 15 residues in the CDR3. Trimming took 6 bases from V and 5 from J; bases not matched to a gene: 11. CDR1 and CDR2 (germline): SNHLY, FYNNEI. The CDR3 bases are TGTGCCAGCAGGGCACTAGCGGGCGGGAGGAACGAGCAGTACTTC. This codes for CASRALAGGRNEQYF.

The chain uses TRBV18 and TRBJ1-1; D is unresolved. Trimming stripped 0 bases from V and 1 base from J, with 3 bases between. The CDR3 is 13 residues long. CDR1 KGHSH and CDR2 LQKENI come from the germline V gene. CDR3 loop: CASSPPSNTEAFF. Here the CDR3 DNA reads TGTGCCAGCTCACCACCCTCGAACACTGAAGCTTTCTTT. Filled out from reference TRBV18 and TRBJ1-1, the complete variable domain reads NAGVMQNPRHLVRRRGQEARLRCSPMKGHSHVYWYRQLPEEGLKFMVYLQKENIIDESGMPKERFSAEFPKEGPSILRIQQVVRGDSAAYFCASSPPSNTEAFFGQGTRLTVV.

This chain connects TRBV28 to TRBJ2-7; no clear D. Germline lookup yields CDR1 MDHEN and CDR2 SYDVKM. Trimming took 2 bases from V and 2 from J, leaving 10 bases between them. The CDR3 runs to 14 residues. DNA of the CDR3: TGTGCCAGCAGTTTAGTCCTGGGGACCTACGAGCAGTACTTC. Amino acid sequence: CASSLVLGTYEQYF.

Concerning this clone: This CDR3 is also generated by other DNA sequences in the sample. The chain uses TRBV5-1 and TRBJ2-1; TRBD2 might be the D (6 bases). Trimming pared 4 bases from V and 2 bases from J, leaving 10 bases between. This CDR3 is 14 amino acids long. CDR1 and CDR2 from the germline V gene are SGHRS and YFSETQ. The CDR3 bases are TGCGCCAGCAGCCTTCTAGCGCCCTACAATGAGCAGTTCTTC. This codes for CASSLLAPYNEQFF.

The chain joins TRBV7-2 to TRBJ2-5; 14 nucleotides match TRBD2. Germline CDR1 SGHTA, CDR2 FQGNSA. The CDR3 covers 17 residues. V was pared by 4 bases and J by 5 bases, with 9 bases of the junction left unmatched. The CDR3 region has the DNA TGTGCCAGCAGCTCGGGGACTAGCGGGGGAAGAGGCGAGACCCAGTACTTC. Translated, it gives CASSSGTSGGRGETQYF.

This clone was found a few times. The chain combines TRBV6-5 with TRBJ1-5; 7 bases are a match to TRBD1. V dropped 9 bases and J dropped 0; count of bases not matched to a gene: 8. This CDR3 region has 15 residues. Per germline, CDR1 MNHEY and CDR2 SVGAGI. The CDR3 spells CASRTGGNSNQPQHF. The CDR3 DNA sequence: TGTGCCAGTAGGACAGGTGGAAATAGCAATCAGCCCCAGCATTTT.

The chain couples TRBV28 to TRBJ1-2; a possible D gene is TRBD1 (6 bases). Germline V gene sequence: CDR1 MDHEN, CDR2 SYDVKM. Trimming left V 6 bases short and J 6 bases short, with 26 bases between. The CDR3 has 17 amino acids. CDR3 loop: CASRLNHHGRGADGYTF. Written as DNA, the CDR3 is TGTGCCAGCAGGCTCAACCATCACGGACGGGGGGCGGATGGCTACACCTTC.

The chain is built from TRBV5-6 and TRBJ2-7; 13 nucleotides align to TRBD2. The J segment lost 4 bases and the V segment lost 4 bases, leaving 8 bases of the junction unmatched. CDR3 length equals 16 residues. From germline, CDR1 is SGHDT and CDR2 YYEEEE. The CDR3 DNA sequence: TGTGCCAGCAGCCCAAAACTAGCGGGAGGGCCGTACGAGCAGTACTTC. This translates into CASSPKLAGGPYEQYF.

On this clone: This sample also contains other DNA sequences that code for the same CDR3. The chain links TRBV6-1 to TRBJ1-6; D gene ambiguous. The CDR3 extends over 14 amino acids. Trimming left V 2 bases short and J 4 bases short, with 6 bases between. The V gene's germline CDR1 is MNHNS and CDR2 SASEGT. The CDR3 loop is CASSERGYNSPLHF. In DNA, the CDR3 is TGTGCCAGCAGTGAACGCGGGTATAATTCACCCCTCCACTTT.

Points on this clone: Within the sample, other DNA sequences also encode this same CDR3. The chain has TRBV9 and TRBJ2-3; D possibly matches TRBD1 or TRBD2 (6 bases each). The germline V gene has CDR1 SGDLS and CDR2 YYNGEE. The CDR3 is made up of 14 amino acids. V dropped 0 bases and J dropped 3 bases, with 8 bases sitting between them. The CDR3 bases are TGTGCCAGCAGCGTAGAAGGGGGGACAGATACGCAGTATTTT. Its translation is CASSVEGGTDTQYF.